This is a list of T cell receptor beta chains from one sample in a study of blood T cell repertoires in COVID-19. Here immunoSEQ multiplex PCR was the method, and the copy in TCRdb shows in-frame clones only, minus some. Among some 220,000 clones listed, approximately 84% were seen once. Specimen: peripheral blood. The receptors come from a woman aged 25 to 39 who had recovered from COVID-19. Both conserved end residues are part of each CDR3. D genes are given only for firm matches. The size of a clone is reported for some rows only, either as once, few or many, or as a class for expanded clones.

TRBD1,NA,TRBV28,TRBJ1-4,CASSSEGAANEKLFF,TGTGCCAGCAGTTCCGAGGGGGCGGCTAATGAAAAACTGTTTTTT
NA,NA,TRBV10-3,TRBJ2-2,CAIRGATGELFF,TGTGCCATCAGGGGGGCGACCGGGGAGCTGTTTTTT
NA,few,TRBV5-1,TRBJ2-1,CASSLVLTASGHTEQFF,TGCGCCAGCAGCTTGGTATTGACGGCTTCGGGACACACAGAGCAGTTCTTC
NA,NA,TRBV5-1,TRBJ2-3,CASSLGSGDTQYF,TGCGCCAGCAGCTTGGGTTCGGGGGATACGCAGTATTTT
NA,NA,TRBV7-9,TRBJ1-2,CASTPIGVYGYTF,TGTGCCAGCACACCGATCGGGGTCTATGGCTACACCTTC
TRBD2,NA,TRBV2,TRBJ2-1,CASSVSSGSNEQFF,TGTGCCAGCAGTGTTTCTAGCGGAAGCAATGAGCAGTTCTTC
NA,once,TRBV19,TRBJ1-2,CASSTPVRGYGYTF,TGTGCCAGTAGTACGCCGGTCAGGGGCTATGGCTACACCTTC
NA,NA,TRBV3-1/TRBV3-2,TRBJ2-1,CASSQDLNSLDEQFF,TGTGCCAGCAGCCAAGATCTTAACTCCCTGGATGAGCAGTTCTTC
NA,NA,TRBV4-2,TRBJ2-3,CASSQALSSTQYF,TGTGCCAGCAGCCAAGCGCTGAGTTCCACGCAGTATTTT
TRBD2,once,TRBV13,TRBJ2-5,CASSLVLAGGRETQYF,TGTGCCAGCAGCTTAGTCCTAGCGGGAGGTAGAGAGACCCAGTACTTC
TRBD1,NA,TRBV7-9,TRBJ1-1,CASKRTGGANTEAFF,TGTGCCAGCAAACGGACAGGGGGCGCAAACACTGAAGCTTTCTTT
NA,NA,TRBV6-1,TRBJ1-1,CASSEKGDTEAFF,TGTGCCAGCAGTGAAAAGGGAGACACTGAAGCTTTCTTT
TRBD1,NA,TRBV3-1/TRBV3-2,TRBJ2-3,CASSQGDRATDTQYF,TGTGCCAGCAGCCAAGGGGACAGGGCAACAGATACGCAGTATTTT
TRBD2,NA,TRBV6-5,TRBJ2-7,CASSPGLAGVGEQYF,TGTGCCAGCAGCCCGGGACTAGCGGGAGTCGGAGAGCAGTACTTC
NA,NA,TRBV9,TRBJ2-2,CASSPRLRTGELFF,TGTGCCAGCAGCCCGCGTCTGAGGACCGGGGAGCTGTTTTTT
TRBD1,NA,TRBV5-6,TRBJ2-3,CASSFQGGKWTTDTQYF,TGTGCCAGCAGCTTTCAAGGGGGCAAGTGGACCACAGATACGCAGTATTTT